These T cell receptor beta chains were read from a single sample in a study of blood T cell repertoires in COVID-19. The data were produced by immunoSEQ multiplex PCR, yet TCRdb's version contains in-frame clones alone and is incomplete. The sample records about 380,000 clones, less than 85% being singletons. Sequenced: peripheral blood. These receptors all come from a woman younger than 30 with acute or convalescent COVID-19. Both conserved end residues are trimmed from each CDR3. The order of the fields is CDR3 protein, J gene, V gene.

ASSARIGGVNEQF | TRBJ2-1 | TRBV9
ASSLEILQNSNEKLF | TRBJ1-4 | TRBV11-2
ASSEEIYGRAYEQY | TRBJ2-7 | TRBV6-1
ASRPPRALNTEAF | TRBJ1-1 | TRBV6-5
ASSTGQTDEKLF | TRBJ1-4 | TRBV28
ASSPRTGVNQPQH | TRBJ1-5 | TRBV28
ASSFDSLPQY | TRBJ2-3 | TRBV5-1
ASSLGDSSTDTQY | TRBJ2-3 | TRBV11-3
ASSFPNGTSGGTGELF | TRBJ2-2 | TRBV7-8
ASSIALGRTSGNTIY | TRBJ1-3 | TRBV19
ASRHPTGRYTEAF | TRBJ1-1 | TRBV5-5